The sequence of this T cell receptor beta chain was determined in a study of vaccination and CD4 T cells after COVID-19. Oncomine TCR Beta short-read sequencing was applied to DNA from cultured CD4+ T cells. One entry per CDR3 protein results from TCRdb running MiXCR on the PCR reads. In the table there are over 15,000 distinct CDR3 sequences, about 40% of which are singletons. Noted treatment: approximately nine-day PBMC culture with coronavirus spike peptide pools or control peptides (ViraFEST assay). V was shortened by 5 bases and J by 2 bases, with 13 bases between the two germline ends. From germline, CDR1 is SGHTA and CDR2 FQGNSA. The length of the CDR3 is 15 residues. As regards this clonotype: The antigen is undetermined.

This TCR derives from a human donor with COVID-19. The specimen was cultured CD4+ T cells from blood. This sequence joins TRBV7-2 and TRBJ1-5; TRBD1 might be the D (6 bases). The CDR3 sequence: CASSTGGGRNQPQHF. CDR3 nucleotide sequence: TGTGCCAGCAGCACCGGGGGGGGGCGCAATCAGCCCCAGCATTTT.